One sample yielded the 29 T cell receptor beta chains listed below, sequenced in a study of blood T cell repertoires in COVID-19. Profiled with immunoSEQ multiplex PCR; TCRdb holds only in-frame clones, not every one. The sample consists of 100,000 to 150,000 clones, about 83% of them appearing once. The sample was peripheral blood. All receptors derive from a man aged 40-55 years with active or convalescent COVID-19.

V and J are TRBV28 and TRBJ2-7, with D possibly being TRBD2 (5 bases). The CDR3 length is 14 residues. Germline V gives CDR1 MDHEN, CDR2 SYDVKM. Trimming left V 3 bases short and J 3 bases short, with 12 bases between. This chain's CDR3 is CASSFPGLVYEQYF. CDR3 DNA sequence: TGTGCCAGCAGTTTCCCCGGACTGGTCTACGAGCAGTACTTC. Full variable domain (missing parts from reference TRBV28 and TRBJ2-7): DVKVTQSSRYLVKRTGEKVFLECVQDMDHENMFWYRQDPGLGLRLIYFSYDVKMKEKGDIPEGYSVSREKKERFSLILESASTNQTSMYLCASSFPGLVYEQYFGPGTRLTVT.

The V and J genes are TRBV20-1 and TRBJ1-2; D uncertain. The V end was cut by 7 bases, the J end by 2 bases, with 8 bases between. Germline-derived CDR1 and CDR2 are DFQATT and SNEGSKA (reference sequence). The CDR3 has 11 residues. CDR3 residues: CSVTVNYGYTF. CDR3 nucleotides: TGCAGTGTAACTGTAAACTATGGCTACACCTTC.

The rearrangement links TRBV10-3 to TRBJ2-1; 12 nucleotides align to TRBD1. The germline V gene has CDR1 ENHRY and CDR2 SYGVKD. CDR3 size: 14 residues. After removal of 6 bases from V and 6 bases from J, the junction contained 3 bases not matched to a gene. CDR3 residues: CAIRGQGAPNEQFF. The CDR3 bases are TGTGCCATCAGGGGACAGGGGGCCCCCAATGAGCAGTTCTTC.

This sequence joins TRBV27 and TRBJ1-6; the D gene is possibly TRBD1 (5 bases). The CDR3 length is 14 residues. Germline V gives CDR1 MNHEY, CDR2 SMNVEV (reference sequence). V lost 3 bases to trimming and J lost 7 bases, with 10 bases between them. CDR3 in amino acids: CASSLLQENSPLHF. The CDR3 nucleotides read TGTGCCAGCAGTTTGTTACAGGAGAATTCACCCCTCCACTTT.

Concerning this clone: The sample carries other DNA sequences with the same CDR3. The chain couples TRBV12-3 or TRBV12-4 to TRBJ1-2, with a possible D match to TRBD1 (6 bases). The CDR3 has 13 residues. Trimming left V 5 bases short and J 2 bases short, with 9 bases between. CDR3 nucleotide sequence: TGTGCCAGCAGTCCCGACAGGAACTATGGCTACACCTTC. Protein: CASSPDRNYGYTF.

This chain links TRBV7-9 with TRBJ1-1; D is uncertain. Germline V gene lookup returns CDR1 SEHNR and CDR2 FQNEAQ (reference sequence). The CDR3 sequence is 11 residues long. V was clipped by 10 bases and J by 5 bases, with 11 bases between them. DNA of the CDR3: TGTGCCAACTTGGACTGGACTGAAGCTTTCTTT. Translation gives CANLDWTEAFF. The full variable domain, its missing parts supplied by reference TRBV7-9 and TRBJ1-1, is DTGVSQNPRHKITKRGQNVTFRCDPISEHNRLYWYRQTLGQGPEFLTYFQNEAQLEKSRLLSDRFSAERPKGSFSTLEIQRTEQGDSAMYLCANLDWTEAFFGQGTRLTVV.

V gene TRBV5-1 combines with J gene TRBJ2-5; no definite D call. The CDR3 totals 16 residues. V dropped 0 bases and J dropped 2 bases, with 14 bases sitting between them. Looked up from germline, CDR1 is SGHRS and CDR2 is YFSETQ. The CDR3 DNA follows: TGCGCCAGCAGCTTGGACCCGACTGGTCAACAAGAGACCCAGTACTTC. Its translation is CASSLDPTGQQETQYF.

The V gene is TRBV4-1, the J gene TRBJ1-6; TRBD1 matches at 8 bases. Germline CDR1 reads MGHRA; CDR2 reads YSYEKL. The CDR3 sequence is 16 residues long. V lost 1 base to trimming and J lost 9 bases; unmatched junction nucleotides: 8. The CDR3 spells CASSQVIRTGTSPLHF. The CDR3 region has the DNA TGCGCCAGCAGCCAAGTTATCCGGACAGGGACTTCACCCCTCCACTTT.

V usage is TRBV19 and J usage is TRBJ2-1, with 12 bases fitting TRBD2. The germline gives CDR1 LNHDA, CDR2 SQIVND (reference sequence). Trimming cost V 1 base and J 8 bases; bases outside gene matches: 6. This CDR3 has 16 residues. CDR3 sequence reads: CASSIGSGTSGYEQFF. CDR3 DNA sequence: TGTGCCAGTAGTATAGGTTCGGGGACTAGCGGGTATGAGCAGTTCTTC. Full variable domain (remainder filled in from reference TRBV19 and TRBJ2-1): DGGITQSPKYLFRKEGQNVTLSCEQNLNHDAMYWYRQDPGQGLRLIYYSQIVNDFQKGDIAEGYSVSREKKESFPLTVTSAQKNPTAFYLCASSIGSGTSGYEQFFGPGTRLTVL.

This clone has just one count. The chain joins TRBV7-2 to TRBJ1-1, with D perhaps matching TRBD1 (5 bases). V lost 6 bases to trimming and J lost 2 bases, with 10 bases between them. Germline CDR1 and CDR2: SGHTA and FQGNSA. The CDR3 has 13 residues. CDR3 coding DNA: TGTGCCAGCAGGCAACAGGAAAACACTGAAGCTTTCTTT. Protein: CASRQQENTEAFF.

A note on this clone: The DNA is left out, because the CDR3 cannot be placed on it with certainty; the CDR3 is given as TCRdb lists it. The chain employs TRBV21-1 and TRBJ1-3. TRBV21-1 is described as a pseudogene. The CDR3 has 14 residues if both end residues are counted. This chain's CDR3 is CASSKVGSGNTIYF.

The rearrangement uses TRBV3-1 (or the pseudogene TRBV3-2) and TRBJ2-6, with 8 bases aligning to TRBD1. Germline-derived CDR1 and CDR2 are LGHDT and YNNKEL (reference sequence). The CDR3 sequence is 20 residues long. Germline trimming cut 1 base from V and 1 base from J; bases unmatched to any gene: 12. In DNA, the CDR3 is TGTGCCAGCAGCCAAGGATTAACAGGGGGGACTGGGTCTGGGGCCAACGTCCTGACTTTC. Translating it yields CASSQGLTGGTGSGANVLTF.

The chain carries TRBV6-5 and TRBJ1-6, with 7 bases lining up with TRBD1. With V trimmed by 6 bases and J by 7 bases, 9 bases remained unmatched. Germline V gene sequence: CDR1 MNHEY, CDR2 SVGAGI. CDR3 length: 15 residues. The DNA of the CDR3 is TGTGCCAGCAGCCTAGGACAGGCTCGCAATTCACCCCTCCACTTT. It yields the protein CASSLGQARNSPLHF.

The rearrangement joins TRBV7-9 to TRBJ1-2; no clear D gene. Germline V gene data show CDR1 as SEHNR and CDR2 as FQNEAQ (reference sequence). Trimming removed 1 base at V and 5 bases at J, with 14 bases between. The CDR3 is 15 amino acids. In DNA form, the CDR3 reads TGTGCCAGCAGCTTAGAGCGGAGGCCTTCTTATGGCTACACCTTC. This encodes CASSLERRPSYGYTF.

The count of this clone is one. The chain employs TRBV2 and TRBJ1-1; 11 bases match TRBD1. The CDR3 runs 15 residues. Per the germline V gene, CDR1 is SNHLY and CDR2 is FYNNEI. Losses at the gene ends were 3 bases for V and 3 bases for J; bases not matched to a gene: 3. CDR3 protein: CASSDWDRGDTEAFF. The DNA for the CDR3 is TGTGCCAGCAGTGATTGGGACAGGGGGGACACTGAAGCTTTCTTT. Filled out from reference TRBV2 and TRBJ1-1, the complete variable domain reads EPEVTQTPSHQVTQMGQEVILRCVPISNHLYFYWYRQILGQKVEFLVSFYNNEISEKSEIFDDQFSVERPDGSNFTLKIRSTKLEDSAMYFCASSDWDRGDTEAFFGQGTRLTVV.

This sequence joins TRBV7-9 and TRBJ2-5; D perhaps matches TRBD1 (6 bases). CDR3 length equals 15 residues. The germline V and J ends were trimmed by 1 base and 4 bases, with 13 bases remaining between them. Germline CDR1 and CDR2: SEHNR and FQNEAQ (reference sequence). Written as DNA, the CDR3 is TGTGCCAGCAGCTTAGGGACCCAGGGGTTAGAGACCCAGTACTTC. Its translation is CASSLGTQGLETQYF.

The chain carries TRBV25-1 and TRBJ1-3; D perhaps matches TRBD1 (5 bases). Germline CDR1 is MGHDK and CDR2 is SYGVNS. The CDR3 runs to 15 residues. Trimming removed 2 bases from V and 4 bases from J, with 12 bases in between. CDR3 sequence reads: CASSEGGAAGNTIYF. In DNA, the CDR3 is TGTGCCAGCAGTGAAGGTGGGGCAGCGGGAAACACCATATATTTT.

This clone was recorded only once. The rearrangement uses TRBV12-5 and TRBJ1-1, with D possibly TRBD1 on 5 matching bases. There are 12 residues in the CDR3. Germline-derived CDR1 and CDR2 are LGHNT and FRNRAP. The V end lost 10 bases, the J end lost 6 bases, and 15 bases lay between the germline ends. As DNA, the CDR3 is TGTGCTACCCGGGGGGATTGGGCTGAAGCTTTCTTT. It specifies CATRGDWAEAFF.

This chain joins TRBV12-3 or TRBV12-4 and TRBJ1-1, with no clear D. V was pared by 7 bases and J by 5 bases, with 14 bases between. CDR3 length: 13 residues. DNA of the CDR3: TGTGCCAGCACCGCTAGAGGTATGACTGAAGCTTTCTTT. Its translation: CASTARGMTEAFF.

In its sample, this clone was seen a few times. This rearrangement joins TRBV6-1 to TRBJ2-3; TRBD2 matches 8 bases. Trimming removed 1 base from V and 5 bases from J; junction bases left unmatched: 2. Germline V gene lookup returns CDR1 MNHNS and CDR2 SASEGT. The CDR3 runs to 14 residues. The CDR3 is CASSEGTSRDTQYF. The CDR3 nucleotides are TGTGCCAGCAGTGAAGGGACTAGCCGAGATACGCAGTATTTT.

The rearrangement links TRBV5-4 to TRBJ2-2, with 9 bases that match TRBD1. In germline, CDR1 is SGHNT, CDR2 YYREEE (reference sequence). There are 15 residues in the CDR3. V trimming: 5 bases; J trimming: 1 base; junction bases outside the gene matches: 3. DNA of the CDR3: TGTGCCAGCAGTCGACAGGGGGGGAACACCGGGGAGCTGTTTTTT. It codes for CASSRQGGNTGELFF.

The V call is TRBV5-4, the J call TRBJ2-5; 9 bases agree with TRBD2. The CDR3 runs to 13 residues. Per germline, CDR1 SGHNT and CDR2 YYREEE (reference sequence). V was pared by 0 bases and J by 7 bases, with 1 base of the junction left unmatched. The CDR3 sequence: CASSLGSGGTQYF. Written as DNA, the CDR3 is TGTGCCAGCAGCTTGGGTAGCGGGGGGACCCAGTACTTC.

This clone was observed a few times. This chain connects TRBV3-1 (or the pseudogene TRBV3-2) to TRBJ2-7; D unresolved. The ends were cut back, 0 bases at V and 3 bases at J, with 9 bases in the middle. This CDR3 has 14 amino acids. CDR1 and CDR2 from the germline V gene are LGHDT and YNNKEL (reference sequence). The DNA for the CDR3 is TGTGCCAGCAGCCAAGATGGAAGCGTCTACGAGCAGTACTTC. Translation: CASSQDGSVYEQYF.

The V call is TRBV11-3, the J call TRBJ2-1; possible D gene TRBD1, 5 bases. The CDR3 loop spans 13 amino acids. Between the trimmed V and J ends, which lost 1 base and 4 bases, there was a span of 5 bases. Germline CDR1 SGHNT, CDR2 YENEEA. The DNA for the CDR3 is TGTGCCAGCAGCTTAGCAGGGTACAATGAGCAGTTCTTC. Its protein is CASSLAGYNEQFF.

The chain uses TRBV27 and TRBJ2-7; TRBD1 aligns across 9 bases. The V gene end was trimmed by 2 bases and the J gene end by 2 bases; junction bases not matched to a gene: 7. The CDR3 is 16 residues long. The germline CDR1 and CDR2 sequences are MNHEY and SMNVEV (reference sequence). CDR3 sequence reads: CASSLRSGQGPYEQYF. For the CDR3, the DNA is TGTGCCAGCAGTTTAAGGTCGGGACAGGGTCCCTACGAGCAGTACTTC.

V gene TRBV18 combines with J gene TRBJ1-1, with 7 nucleotides matching TRBD1. The CDR3 totals 13 residues. Germline V CDR1 and CDR2: KGHSH, LQKENI. V lost 6 bases and J lost 1; bases outside the gene matches: 2. CDR3 nucleotides: TGTGCCAGCTCCAGGGGGGAGAACACTGAAGCTTTCTTT. Its translation: CASSRGENTEAFF.

The chain couples TRBV7-2 to TRBJ2-7; 8 bases match TRBD2. V was clipped by 5 bases and J by 2 bases; unmatched bases: 8. CDR1 is SGHTA, CDR2 FQGNSA, per germline. This CDR3 region has 15 residues. This CDR3 is CASSQKSGGAYEQYF. CDR3 nucleotides: TGTGCCAGCAGCCAGAAAAGCGGGGGTGCCTACGAGCAGTACTTC.

This clone has only one observation. Here the CDR3 DNA reads TGTGCCTGGAGTGTAGCGGTCGCTCAGCCCCAGCATTTT. Its protein product is CAWSVAVAQPQHF. The gene calls are TRBV30 and TRBJ1-5; no firm D call. The germline V gene has CDR1 GTSNPN and CDR2 SVGIG (reference sequence). The CDR3 loop spans 13 amino acids. V shed 0 bases and J shed 6 bases, with 9 bases lying between them. The entire variable domain, with the rest obtained from reference TRBV30 and TRBJ1-5, is as follows: SQTIHQWPATLVQPVGSPLSLECTVEGTSNPNLYWYRQAAGRGLQLLFYSVGIGQISSEVPQNLSASRPQDRQFILSSKKLLLSDSGFYLCAWSVAVAQPQHFGDGTRLSIL.

The chain joins TRBV5-4 to TRBJ2-3, with 9 positions matching TRBD1. The CDR3 sequence is 16 residues long. Germline CDR1 is SGHNT and CDR2 is YYREEE (reference sequence). J gave up 3 bases and V 5 bases, and 10 bases lay outside the gene matches. The CDR3 region has the DNA TGTGCCAGCAGTTCGGCCCGGGACAGGGAAACAGATACGCAGTATTTT. This sequence encodes CASSSARDRETDTQYF.